This T cell receptor beta chain was retrieved from a study of blood T cell repertoires in COVID-19. Background on the study: Samples of COVID-19 (acute and convalescent) were obtained from the United States, Italy and Spain. Nucleic acid was either cDNA or gDNA, and it came from T cells, B-cell-depleted T cells, or PBMCs.

The CDR3 spans 15 residues. V dropped 3 bases and J dropped 2; count of bases not matched to a gene: 6. In germline, CDR1 is SGHRS, CDR2 YFSETQ. Only one count was recorded for this clone. Original processing notes: Amplification of reference gene primers was used by the study to estimate nucleated cell counts. Sequencing was performed with immunoSEQ multiplex PCR; in TCRdb, only in-frame clones are kept and a portion is missing. The DNA was the basis for D and trimming; V, J and clone size are from that table. The data contain about 200,000 clones, around nine tenths of them singletons. This sequence originates from a man between 40 and 49 years old with acute or convalescent COVID-19. Sequencing was carried out using peripheral blood. The chain has TRBV5-1 and TRBJ2-7, with 9 bases aligning to TRBD1. The CDR3 loop reads CASSSGTGQPYEQYF. As DNA, the CDR3 is TGCGCCAGCAGCTCGGGGACAGGGCAACCCTACGAGCAGTACTTC.